What follows describes a single TCR beta chain. What it recognizes is unknown. The data derive from a study of T cell responses to AZD1222 COVID-19 vaccine. Study results and limitations: After two AZD1222 doses, spike-specific TCR breadth and depth rose versus day 0. CD4 TCRs associated with vaccination spanned spike, dominating at 160-218 and 743-854.

Produced via immunoSEQ multiplex PCR; TCRdb's table is partial and in-frame only. Of approximately 150,000 clones listed, 88% are singletons. V lost 0 bases, J lost 2 bases, and 10 bases stayed unmatched. CDR3 size: 17 residues. Per the germline V gene, CDR1 is LNHDA and CDR2 is SQIVND (reference sequence). The sequences come from peripheral blood, collected 28 days after the second dose of the MenACWY control vaccine. This chain uses TRBV19 with TRBJ2-7, with 7 nucleotides matching TRBD1. This receptor was taken from an adult who received the MenACWY meningococcal vaccine as a control. CDR3 sequence reads: CASSIDKGQSSTYEQYF. CDR3 sequence (DNA): TGTGCCAGTAGTATAGACAAGGGACAGTCATCCACCTACGAGCAGTACTTC.